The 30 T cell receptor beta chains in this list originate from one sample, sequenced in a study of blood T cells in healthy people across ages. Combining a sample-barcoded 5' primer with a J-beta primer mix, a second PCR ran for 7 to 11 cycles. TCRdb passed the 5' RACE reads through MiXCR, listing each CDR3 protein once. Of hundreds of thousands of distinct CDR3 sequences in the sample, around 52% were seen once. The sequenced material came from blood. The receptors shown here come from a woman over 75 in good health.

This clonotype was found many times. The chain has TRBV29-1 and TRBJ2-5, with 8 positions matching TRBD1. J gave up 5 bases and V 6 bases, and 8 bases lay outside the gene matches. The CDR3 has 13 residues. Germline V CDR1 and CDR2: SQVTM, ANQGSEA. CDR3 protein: CSVDRVHEETQYF. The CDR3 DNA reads TGCAGCGTGGACAGGGTTCACGAGGAGACCCAGTACTTC.

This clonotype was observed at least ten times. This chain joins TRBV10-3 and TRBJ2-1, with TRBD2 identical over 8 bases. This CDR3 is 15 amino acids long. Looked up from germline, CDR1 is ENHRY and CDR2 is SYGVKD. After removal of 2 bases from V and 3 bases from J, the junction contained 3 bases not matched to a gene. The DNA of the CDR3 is TGTGCCATCAGTGAGCTAACTAGCGGCTACAATGAGCAGTTCTTC. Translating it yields CAISELTSGYNEQFF.

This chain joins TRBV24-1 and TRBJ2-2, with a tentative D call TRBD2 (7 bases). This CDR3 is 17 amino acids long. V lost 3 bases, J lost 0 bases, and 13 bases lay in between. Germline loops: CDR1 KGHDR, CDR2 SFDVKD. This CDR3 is CATSDTTGGANTGELFF. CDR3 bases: TGTGCCACCAGTGATACGACGGGGGGCGCGAACACCGGGGAGCTGTTTTTT.

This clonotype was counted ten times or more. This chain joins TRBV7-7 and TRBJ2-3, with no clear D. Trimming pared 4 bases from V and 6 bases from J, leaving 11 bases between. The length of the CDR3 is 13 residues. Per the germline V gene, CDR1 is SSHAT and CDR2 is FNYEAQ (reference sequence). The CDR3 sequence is CASSSSGPDTQYF. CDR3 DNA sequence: TGTGCCAGCAGCTCGTCCGGGCCTGATACGCAGTATTTT.

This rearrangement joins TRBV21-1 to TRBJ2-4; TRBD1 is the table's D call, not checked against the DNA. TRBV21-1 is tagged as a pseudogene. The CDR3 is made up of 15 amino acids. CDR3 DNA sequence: TGTGCCAGCATGACGGACACTCCCGCCAAAAACATTCAGTACTTC. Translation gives CASMTDTPAKNIQYF.

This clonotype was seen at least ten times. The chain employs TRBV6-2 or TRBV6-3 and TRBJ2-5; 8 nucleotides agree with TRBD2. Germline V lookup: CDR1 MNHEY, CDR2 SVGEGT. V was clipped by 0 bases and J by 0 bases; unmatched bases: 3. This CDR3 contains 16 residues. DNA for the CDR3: TGTGCCAGCAGTTACTCCCGCGGGAGGTACCAAGAGACCCAGTACTTC. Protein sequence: CASSYSRGRYQETQYF.

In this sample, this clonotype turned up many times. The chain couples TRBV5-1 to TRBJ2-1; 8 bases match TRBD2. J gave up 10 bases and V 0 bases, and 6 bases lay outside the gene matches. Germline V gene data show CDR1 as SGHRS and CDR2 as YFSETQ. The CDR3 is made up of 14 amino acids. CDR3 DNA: TGCGCCAGCAGCTTGGCCGACGGGACTAGAGAGCAGTTCTTC. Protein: CASSLADGTREQFF.

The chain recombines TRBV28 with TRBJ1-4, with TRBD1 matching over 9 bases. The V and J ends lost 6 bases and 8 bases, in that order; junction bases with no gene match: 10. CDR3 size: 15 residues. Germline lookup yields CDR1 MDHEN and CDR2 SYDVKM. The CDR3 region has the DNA TGTGCCAGCAGCCCTACCGGGACAGGGCGGGAAAAACTGTTTTTT. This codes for CASSPTGTGREKLFF. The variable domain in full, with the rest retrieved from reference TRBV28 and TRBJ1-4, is DVKVTQSSRYLVKRTGEKVFLECVQDMDHENMFWYRQDPGLGLRLIYFSYDVKMKEKGDIPEGYSVSREKKERFSLILESASTNQTSMYLCASSPTGTGREKLFFGSGTQLSVL.

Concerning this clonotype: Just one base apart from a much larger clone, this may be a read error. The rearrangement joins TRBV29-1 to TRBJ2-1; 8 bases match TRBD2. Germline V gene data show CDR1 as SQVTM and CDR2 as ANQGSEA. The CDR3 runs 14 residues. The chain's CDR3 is CSVSGGESYTEQFF. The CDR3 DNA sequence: TGCAGCGTGTCGGGGGGGGAATCCTACACTGAGCAGTTCTTC.

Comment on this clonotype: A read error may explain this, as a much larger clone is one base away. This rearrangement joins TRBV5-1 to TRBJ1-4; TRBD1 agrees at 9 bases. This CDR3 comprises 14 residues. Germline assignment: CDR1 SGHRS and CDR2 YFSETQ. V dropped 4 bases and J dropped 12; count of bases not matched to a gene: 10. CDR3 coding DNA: TGCGCCAGCAGCCTACAGGGGGCAGGCGAAGAACTGTTTTTT. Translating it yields CASSLQGAGEELFF. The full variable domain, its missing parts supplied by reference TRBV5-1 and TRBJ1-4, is KAGVTQTPRYLIKTRGQQVTLSCSPISGHRSVSWYQQTPGQGLQFLFEYFSETQRNKGNFPGRFSGRQFSNSRSEMNVSTLELGDSALYLCASSLQGAGEELFFGSGTQLSVL.

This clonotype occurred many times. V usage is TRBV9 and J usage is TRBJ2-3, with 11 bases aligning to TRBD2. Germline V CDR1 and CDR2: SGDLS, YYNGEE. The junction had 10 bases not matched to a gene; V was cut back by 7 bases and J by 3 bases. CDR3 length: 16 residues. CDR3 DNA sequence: TGTGCCAGCGGGCGGCGGGCTAGCGGGGGGACAGATACGCAGTATTTT. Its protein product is CASGRRASGGTDTQYF.

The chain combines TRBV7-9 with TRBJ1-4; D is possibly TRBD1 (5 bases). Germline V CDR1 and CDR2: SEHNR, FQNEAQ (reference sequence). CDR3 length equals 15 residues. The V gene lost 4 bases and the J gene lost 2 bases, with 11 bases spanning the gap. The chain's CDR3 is CASSWDGVTNEKLFF. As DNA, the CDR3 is TGTGCCAGCAGCTGGGACGGGGTCACTAATGAAAAACTGTTTTTT.

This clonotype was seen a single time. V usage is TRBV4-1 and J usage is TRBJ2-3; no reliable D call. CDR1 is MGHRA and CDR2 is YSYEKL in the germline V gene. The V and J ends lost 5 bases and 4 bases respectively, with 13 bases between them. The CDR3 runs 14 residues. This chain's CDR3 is CASSLDGTADTQYF. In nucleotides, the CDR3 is TGCGCCAGCAGCTTAGACGGTACGGCAGATACGCAGTATTTT.

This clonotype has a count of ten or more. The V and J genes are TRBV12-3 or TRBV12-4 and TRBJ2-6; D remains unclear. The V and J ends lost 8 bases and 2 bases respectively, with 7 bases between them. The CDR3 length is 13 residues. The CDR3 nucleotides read TGTGCCAGCGAGGTCCCTGGGGCCAACGTCCTGACTTTC. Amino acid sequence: CASEVPGANVLTF.

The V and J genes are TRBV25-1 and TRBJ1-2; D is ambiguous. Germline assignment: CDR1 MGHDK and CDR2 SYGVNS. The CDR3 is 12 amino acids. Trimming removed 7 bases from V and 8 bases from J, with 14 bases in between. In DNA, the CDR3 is TGTGCCAGCAAGTCTTTTGGGTCCGGCTACACCTTC. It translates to CASKSFGSGYTF.

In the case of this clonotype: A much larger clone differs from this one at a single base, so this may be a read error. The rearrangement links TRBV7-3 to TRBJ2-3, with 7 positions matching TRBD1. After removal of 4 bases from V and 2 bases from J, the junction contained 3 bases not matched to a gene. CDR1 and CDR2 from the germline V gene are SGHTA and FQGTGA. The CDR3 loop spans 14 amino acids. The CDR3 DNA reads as TGTGCCAGCAGCTCGGGACAGAACACAGATACGCAGTATTTT. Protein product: CASSSGQNTDTQYF.

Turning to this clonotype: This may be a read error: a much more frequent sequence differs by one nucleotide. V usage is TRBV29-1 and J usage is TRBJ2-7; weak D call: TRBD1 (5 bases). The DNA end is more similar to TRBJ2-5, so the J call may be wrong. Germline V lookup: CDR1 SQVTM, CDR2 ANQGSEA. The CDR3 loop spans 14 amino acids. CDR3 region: CSASSGISQGTQYF. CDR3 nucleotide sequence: TGCAGCGCCTCCTCAGGGATCTCCCAAGGGACCCAGTACTTC.

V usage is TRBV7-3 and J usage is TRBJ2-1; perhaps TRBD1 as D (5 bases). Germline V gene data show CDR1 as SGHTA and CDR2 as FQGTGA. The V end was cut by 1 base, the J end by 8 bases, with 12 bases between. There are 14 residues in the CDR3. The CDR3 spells CASSLKGSVDEQFF. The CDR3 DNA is TGTGCCAGCAGCTTAAAGGGGTCGGTGGATGAGCAGTTCTTC.

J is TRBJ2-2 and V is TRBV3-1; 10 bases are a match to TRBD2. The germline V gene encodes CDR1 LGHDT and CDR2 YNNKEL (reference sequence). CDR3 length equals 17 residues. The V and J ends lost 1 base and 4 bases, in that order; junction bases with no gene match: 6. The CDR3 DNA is TGTGCCAGCAGCCAAGCTAGCGGGGGCCCCATCACCGGGGAGCTGTTTTTT. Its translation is CASSQASGGPITGELFF.

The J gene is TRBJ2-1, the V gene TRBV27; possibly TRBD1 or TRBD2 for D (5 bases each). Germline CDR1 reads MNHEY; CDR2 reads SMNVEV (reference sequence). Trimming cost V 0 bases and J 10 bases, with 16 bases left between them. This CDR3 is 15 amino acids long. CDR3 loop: CASSLSRGALREQFF. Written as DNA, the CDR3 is TGTGCCAGCAGTTTATCGAGAGGGGCCCTCAGGGAGCAGTTCTTC.

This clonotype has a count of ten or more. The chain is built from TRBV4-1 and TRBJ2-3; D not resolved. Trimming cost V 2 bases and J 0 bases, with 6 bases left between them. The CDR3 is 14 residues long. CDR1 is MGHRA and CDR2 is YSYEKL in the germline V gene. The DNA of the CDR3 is TGCGCCAGCAGCCAAAGTGGGAGCACAGATACGCAGTATTTT. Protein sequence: CASSQSGSTDTQYF.

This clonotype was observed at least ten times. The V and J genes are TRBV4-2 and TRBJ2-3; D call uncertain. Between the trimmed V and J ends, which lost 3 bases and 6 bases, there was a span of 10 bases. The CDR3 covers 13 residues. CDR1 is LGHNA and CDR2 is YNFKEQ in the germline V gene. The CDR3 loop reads CASSQVLHDTQYF. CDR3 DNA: TGTGCCAGCAGCCAGGTACTCCACGATACGCAGTATTTT.

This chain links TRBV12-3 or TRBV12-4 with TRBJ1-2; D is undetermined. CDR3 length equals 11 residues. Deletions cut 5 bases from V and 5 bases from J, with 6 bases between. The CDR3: CASSLLYGYTF. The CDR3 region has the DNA TGTGCCAGCAGTCTCCTTTATGGCTACACCTTC.

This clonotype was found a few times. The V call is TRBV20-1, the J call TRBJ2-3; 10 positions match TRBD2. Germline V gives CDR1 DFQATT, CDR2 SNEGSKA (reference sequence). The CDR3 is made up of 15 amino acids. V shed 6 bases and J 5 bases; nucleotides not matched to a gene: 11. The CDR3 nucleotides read TGCAGTGCCAGACCAGCGGGGGGGCCTAAAGATACGCAGTATTTT. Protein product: CSARPAGGPKDTQYF.

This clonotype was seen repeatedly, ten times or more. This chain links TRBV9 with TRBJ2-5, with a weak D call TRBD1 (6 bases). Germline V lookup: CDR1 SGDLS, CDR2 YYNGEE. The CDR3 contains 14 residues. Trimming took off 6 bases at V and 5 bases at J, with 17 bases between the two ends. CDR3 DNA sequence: TGTGCCAGCAACCCGGGGACATCCTTCGAGACCCAGTACTTC. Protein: CASNPGTSFETQYF.

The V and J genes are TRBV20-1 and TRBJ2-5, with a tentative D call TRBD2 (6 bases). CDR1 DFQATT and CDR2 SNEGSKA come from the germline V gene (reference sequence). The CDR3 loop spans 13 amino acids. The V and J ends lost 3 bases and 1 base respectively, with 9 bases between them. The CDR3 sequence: CSARPGGQETQYF. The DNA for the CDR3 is TGCAGTGCTAGGCCCGGGGGCCAAGAGACCCAGTACTTC.

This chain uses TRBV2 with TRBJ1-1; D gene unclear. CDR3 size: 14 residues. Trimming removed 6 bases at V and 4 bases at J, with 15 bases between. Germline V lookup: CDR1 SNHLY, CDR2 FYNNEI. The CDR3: CASRGWTPGTEAFF. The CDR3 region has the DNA TGTGCCAGCAGGGGGTGGACCCCCGGCACTGAAGCTTTCTTT.

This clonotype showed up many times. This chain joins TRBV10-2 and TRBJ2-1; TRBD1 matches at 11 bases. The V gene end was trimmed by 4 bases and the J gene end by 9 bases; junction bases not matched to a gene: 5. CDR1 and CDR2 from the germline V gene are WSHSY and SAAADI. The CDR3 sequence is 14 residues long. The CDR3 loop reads CASSGGQGASEQFF. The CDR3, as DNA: TGCGCCAGCAGTGGAGGACAGGGGGCCTCTGAGCAGTTCTTC.

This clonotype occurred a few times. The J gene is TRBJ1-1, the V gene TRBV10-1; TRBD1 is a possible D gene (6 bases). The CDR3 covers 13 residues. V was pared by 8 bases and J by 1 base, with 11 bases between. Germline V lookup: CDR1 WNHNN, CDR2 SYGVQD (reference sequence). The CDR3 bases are TGCGCCAGCGCAGGGGCGCAGAACACTGAAGCTTTCTTT. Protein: CASAGAQNTEAFF.

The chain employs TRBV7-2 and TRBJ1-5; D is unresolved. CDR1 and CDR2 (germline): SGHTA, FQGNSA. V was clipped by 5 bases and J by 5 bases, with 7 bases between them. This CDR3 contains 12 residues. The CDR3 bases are TGTGCCAGCAGCCGTAGAGATCAGCCCCAGCATTTT. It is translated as CASSRRDQPQHF.